The present entry profiles one T cell receptor beta chain with its context. Its antigen remains unidentified. The sample originates from a study of cytomegalovirus exposure and HLA in healthy donors. Study-level points and caveats: Most of the CMV-associated TCR beta chains (in a later analysis) appeared to be HLA-restricted. Among donors in an Asian-associated ancestry cluster, a later analysis reportedly found fewer N-insertions than the roughly 670-donor mean. Later analysis suggested links between common viral pathogens and several top significant clusters.

The CDR3 spans 16 residues. Germline V gene lookup returns CDR1 LNHDA and CDR2 SQIVND (reference sequence). V gave up 5 bases and J gave up 1 base; unmatched junction bases: 6. The PCR made use of 60 Vbeta and 13 Jbeta primers. Under the authors' procedure: In a later analysis, the count reached 74 million or so unique TCR beta chains, with around 11 million shared. Only in-frame clones appear in the TCRdb table, and some are missing; sequencing was by immunoSEQ multiplex PCR. That table gives V, J and clone size, and the DNA gave D and trimming. Of hundreds of thousands of clones in the sample, about 78% were seen once.

This clonotype was sampled from a male donor in good health and CMV-seronegative. The V and J genes are TRBV19 and TRBJ2-1, with 9 nucleotides matching TRBD2. The sequencing input was PBMCs. The CDR3 nucleotides are TGTGCCAGTAGTCGAGGACTAGCGAGGTCCTACAATGAGCAGTTCTTC. Protein sequence: CASSRGLARSYNEQFF.